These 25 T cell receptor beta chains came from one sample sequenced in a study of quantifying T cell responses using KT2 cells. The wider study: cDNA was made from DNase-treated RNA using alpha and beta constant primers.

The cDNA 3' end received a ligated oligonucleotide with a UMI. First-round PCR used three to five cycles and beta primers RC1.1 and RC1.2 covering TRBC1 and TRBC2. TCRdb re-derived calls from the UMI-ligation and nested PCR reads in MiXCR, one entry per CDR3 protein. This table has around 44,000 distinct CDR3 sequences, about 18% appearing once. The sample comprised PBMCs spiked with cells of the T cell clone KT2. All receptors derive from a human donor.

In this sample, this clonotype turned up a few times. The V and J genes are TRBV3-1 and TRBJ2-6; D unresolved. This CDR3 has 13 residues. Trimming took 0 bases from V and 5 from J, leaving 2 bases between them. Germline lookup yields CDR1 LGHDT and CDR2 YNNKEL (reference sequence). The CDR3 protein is CASSQDRANVLTF. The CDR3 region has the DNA TGTGCCAGCAGCCAAGATAGGGCCAACGTCCTGACTTTC.

The CDR3 loop reads CSAVSGAGGQETQYF. CDR3 nucleotide sequence: TGCAGTGCCGTGAGTGGGGCGGGTGGTCAAGAGACCCAGTACTTC. This chain links TRBV20-1 with TRBJ2-5; D possibly uses TRBD1 or TRBD2 (5 bases each). From germline, CDR1 is DFQATT and CDR2 SNEGSKA (reference sequence). V lost 6 bases and J lost 2, with 19 bases in between. The CDR3 is 15 amino acids.

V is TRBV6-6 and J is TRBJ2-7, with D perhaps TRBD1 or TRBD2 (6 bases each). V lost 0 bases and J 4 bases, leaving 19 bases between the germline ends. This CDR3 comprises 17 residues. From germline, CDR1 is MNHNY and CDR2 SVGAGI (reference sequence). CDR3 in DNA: TGTGCCAGCAGTTACTCCCGCGGGGCAGGGGCGACGTACGAGCAGTACTTC. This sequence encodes CASSYSRGAGATYEQYF.

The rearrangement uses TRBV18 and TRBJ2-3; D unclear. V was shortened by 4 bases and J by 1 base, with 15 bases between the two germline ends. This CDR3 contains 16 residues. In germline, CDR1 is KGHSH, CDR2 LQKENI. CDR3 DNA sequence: TGTGCCAGCTCACATAAGACTGGCTCGGGCACAGATACGCAGTATTTT. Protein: CASSHKTGSGTDTQYF.

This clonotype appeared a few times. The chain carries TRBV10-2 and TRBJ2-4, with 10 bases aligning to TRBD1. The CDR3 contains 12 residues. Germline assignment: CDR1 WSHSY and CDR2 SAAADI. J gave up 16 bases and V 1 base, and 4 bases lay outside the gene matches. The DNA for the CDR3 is TGCGCCAGCAGTGAGTTGGGGACAGGGGTATACTTC. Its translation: CASSELGTGVYF.

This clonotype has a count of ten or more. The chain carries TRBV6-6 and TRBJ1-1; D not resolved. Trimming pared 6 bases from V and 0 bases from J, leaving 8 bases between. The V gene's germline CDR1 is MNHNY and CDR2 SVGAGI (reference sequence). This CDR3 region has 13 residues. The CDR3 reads CASSPYMNTEAFF. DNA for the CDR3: TGTGCCAGCAGCCCTTATATGAACACTGAAGCTTTCTTT.

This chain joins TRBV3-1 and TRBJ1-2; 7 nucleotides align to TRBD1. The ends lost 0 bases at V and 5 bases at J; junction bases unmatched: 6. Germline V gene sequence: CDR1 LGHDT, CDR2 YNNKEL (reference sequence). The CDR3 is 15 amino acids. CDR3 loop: CASSQDLQDRYGYTF. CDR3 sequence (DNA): TGTGCCAGCAGCCAAGATCTCCAGGACAGGTATGGCTACACCTTC.

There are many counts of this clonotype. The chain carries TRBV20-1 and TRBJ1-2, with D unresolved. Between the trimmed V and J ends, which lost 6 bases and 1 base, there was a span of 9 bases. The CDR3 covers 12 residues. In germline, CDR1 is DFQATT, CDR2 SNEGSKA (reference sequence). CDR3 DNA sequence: TGCAGTGCCACGACTGATAACTATGGCTACACCTTC. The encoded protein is CSATTDNYGYTF.

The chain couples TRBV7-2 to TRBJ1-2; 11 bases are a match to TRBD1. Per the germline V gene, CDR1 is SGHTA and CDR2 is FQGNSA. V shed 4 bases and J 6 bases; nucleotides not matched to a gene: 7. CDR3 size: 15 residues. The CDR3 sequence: CASSSKGQGADGYTF. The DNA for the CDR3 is TGTGCCAGCAGCTCCAAAGGACAGGGGGCGGATGGCTACACCTTC.

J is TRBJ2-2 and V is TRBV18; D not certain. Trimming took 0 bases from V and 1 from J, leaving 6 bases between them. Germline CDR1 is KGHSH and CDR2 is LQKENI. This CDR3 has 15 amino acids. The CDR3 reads CASSPPGVNTGELFF. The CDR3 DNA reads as TGTGCCAGCTCACCACCAGGAGTGAACACCGGGGAGCTGTTTTTT.

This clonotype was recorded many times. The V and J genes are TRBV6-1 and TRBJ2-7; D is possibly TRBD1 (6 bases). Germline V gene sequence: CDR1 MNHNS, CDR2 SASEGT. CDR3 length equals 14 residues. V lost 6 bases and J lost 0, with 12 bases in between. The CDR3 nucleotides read TGTGCCAGCAGCACGAGGGACATCTCCTACGAGCAGTACTTC. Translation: CASSTRDISYEQYF.

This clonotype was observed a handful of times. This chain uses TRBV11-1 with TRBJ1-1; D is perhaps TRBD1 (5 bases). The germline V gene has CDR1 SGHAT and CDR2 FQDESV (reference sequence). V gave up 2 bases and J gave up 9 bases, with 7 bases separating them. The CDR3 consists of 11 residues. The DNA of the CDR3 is TGTGCCAGCAGCTTACGGGGGAAAGCTTTCTTT. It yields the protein CASSLRGKAFF.

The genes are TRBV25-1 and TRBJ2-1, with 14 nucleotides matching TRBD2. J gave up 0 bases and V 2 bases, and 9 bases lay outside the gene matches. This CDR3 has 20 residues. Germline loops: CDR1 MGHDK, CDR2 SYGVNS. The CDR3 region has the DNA TGTGCCAGCAGTGAAGGGGGACTAGCGGGAGTCAGGAGCTCCTACAATGAGCAGTTCTTC. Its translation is CASSEGGLAGVRSSYNEQFF. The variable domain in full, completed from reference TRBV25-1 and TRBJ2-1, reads EADIYQTPRYLVIGTGKKITLECSQTMGHDKMYWYQQDPGMELHLIHYSYGVNSTEKGDLSSESTVSRIRTEHFPLTLESARPSHTSQYLCASSEGGLAGVRSSYNEQFFGPGTRLTVL.

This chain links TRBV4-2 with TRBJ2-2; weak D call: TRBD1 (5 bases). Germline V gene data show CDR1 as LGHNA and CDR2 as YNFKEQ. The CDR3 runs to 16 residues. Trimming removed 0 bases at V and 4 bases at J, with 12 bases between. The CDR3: CASSQDPQTVTGELFF. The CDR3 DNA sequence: TGTGCCAGCAGCCAAGATCCCCAGACAGTCACCGGGGAGCTGTTTTTT.

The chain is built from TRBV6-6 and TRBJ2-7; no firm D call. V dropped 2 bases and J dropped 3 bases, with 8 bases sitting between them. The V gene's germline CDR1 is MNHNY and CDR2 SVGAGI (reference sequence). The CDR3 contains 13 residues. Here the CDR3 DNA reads TGTGCCAGCAGTTACACCTCTAGCTACGAGCAGTACTTC. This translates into CASSYTSSYEQYF.

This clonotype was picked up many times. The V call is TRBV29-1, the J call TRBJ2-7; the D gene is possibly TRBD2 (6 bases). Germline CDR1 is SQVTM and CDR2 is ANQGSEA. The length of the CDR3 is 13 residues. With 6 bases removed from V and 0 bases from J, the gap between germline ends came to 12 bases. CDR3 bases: TGCAGCGTGGAAAAGGACTACTCCTACGAGCAGTACTTC. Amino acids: CSVEKDYSYEQYF.

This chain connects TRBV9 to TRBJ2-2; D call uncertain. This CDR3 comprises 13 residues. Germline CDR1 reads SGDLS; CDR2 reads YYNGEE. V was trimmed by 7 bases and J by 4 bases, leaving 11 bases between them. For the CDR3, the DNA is TGTGCCAGCGAGTCCAGCACCACCGGGGAGCTGTTTTTT. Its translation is CASESSTTGELFF. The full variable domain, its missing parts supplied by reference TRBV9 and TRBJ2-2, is DSGVTQTPKHLITATGQRVTLRCSPRSGDLSVYWYQQSLDQGLQFLIQYYNGEERAKGNILERFSAQQFPDLHSELNLSSLELGDSALYFCASESSTTGELFFGEGSRLTVL.

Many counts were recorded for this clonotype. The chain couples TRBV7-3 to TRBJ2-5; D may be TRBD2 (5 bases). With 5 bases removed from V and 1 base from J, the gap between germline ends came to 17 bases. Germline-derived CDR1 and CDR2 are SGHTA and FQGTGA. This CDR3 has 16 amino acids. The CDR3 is CASSPSSSGIQETQYF. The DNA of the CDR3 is TGTGCCAGCAGCCCTAGCTCGTCGGGAATCCAAGAGACCCAGTACTTC.

CDR3: CASSPQGRGLHEQYF. Here the CDR3 DNA reads TGTGCCAGCAGCCCACAGGGACGGGGTCTTCACGAGCAGTACTTC. The chain employs TRBV7-3 and TRBJ2-7; tentative D call: TRBD1 (6 bases). The CDR3 length is 15 residues. Trimming took 5 bases from V and 5 from J, leaving 19 bases between them. CDR1 is SGHTA, CDR2 FQGTGA, per germline.

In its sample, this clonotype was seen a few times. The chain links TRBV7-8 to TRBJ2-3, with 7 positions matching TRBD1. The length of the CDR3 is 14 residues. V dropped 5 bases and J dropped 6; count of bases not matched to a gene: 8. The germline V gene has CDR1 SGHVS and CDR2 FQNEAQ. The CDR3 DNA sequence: TGTGCCAGCAGCCCAAGACAGGGTTCGGATACGCAGTATTTT. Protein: CASSPRQGSDTQYF.

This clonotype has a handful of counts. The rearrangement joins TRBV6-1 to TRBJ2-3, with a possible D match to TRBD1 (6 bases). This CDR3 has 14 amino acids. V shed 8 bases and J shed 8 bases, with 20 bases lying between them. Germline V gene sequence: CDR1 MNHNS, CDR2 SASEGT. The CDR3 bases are TGTGCCAGCCTCCAGGGGCCCCGCTCGGCTACGCAGTATTTT. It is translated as CASLQGPRSATQYF.

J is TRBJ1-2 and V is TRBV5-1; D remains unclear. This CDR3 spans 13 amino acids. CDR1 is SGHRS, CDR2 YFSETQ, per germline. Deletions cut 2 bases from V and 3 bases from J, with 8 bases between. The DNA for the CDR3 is TGCGCCAGCAGCTTTTCCGGGGACTATGGCTACACCTTC. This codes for CASSFSGDYGYTF.

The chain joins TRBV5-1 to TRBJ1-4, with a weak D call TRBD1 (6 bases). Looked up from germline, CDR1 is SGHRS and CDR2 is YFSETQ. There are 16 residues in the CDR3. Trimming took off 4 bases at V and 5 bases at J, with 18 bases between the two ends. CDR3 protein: CASSLQPTGGNEKLFF. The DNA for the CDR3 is TGCGCCAGCAGCCTTCAGCCGACAGGAGGCAATGAAAAACTGTTTTTT.

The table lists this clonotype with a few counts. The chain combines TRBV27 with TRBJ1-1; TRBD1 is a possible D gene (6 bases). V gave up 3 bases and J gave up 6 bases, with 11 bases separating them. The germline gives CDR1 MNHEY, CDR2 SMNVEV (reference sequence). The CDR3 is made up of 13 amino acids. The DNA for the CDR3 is TGTGCCAGCAGTTTCCTACAGGGATCTGAAGCTTTCTTT. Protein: CASSFLQGSEAFF.

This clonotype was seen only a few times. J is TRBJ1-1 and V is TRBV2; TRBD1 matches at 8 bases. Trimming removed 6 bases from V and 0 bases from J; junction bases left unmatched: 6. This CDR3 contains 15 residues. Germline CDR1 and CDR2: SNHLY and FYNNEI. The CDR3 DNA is TGTGCCAGCAGCGGCTTGGACAGGGTGAACACTGAAGCTTTCTTT. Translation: CASSGLDRVNTEAFF.